This TCR beta chain was observed in a study of T cells after yellow fever vaccination. V was pared by 0 bases and J by 4 bases, with 0 bases between. The CDR3 has 10 residues. CDR1 and CDR2 (germline): DFQATT, SNEGSKA (reference sequence). Ten or more counts support this clonotype. Template switching with 5'RACE generated the TCR cDNA and added a universal primer site and UMIs. Using its own MiXCR run on the 5' RACE reads, TCRdb lists one record per CDR3 protein. The sample includes around 250,000 distinct CDR3 sequences, less than 8.5% of them seen just once. The origin of this receptor is a man aged 25-40 years who received the YFV17D yellow fever vaccine. The source material was CD4+ T cells sorted from PBMCs, sampled 15 days after the yellow fever booster vaccination. The genes are TRBV20-1 and TRBJ2-5; D gene unclear. In DNA, the CDR3 is TGCAGTGCTAGAGAAGAGACCCAGTACTTC. Amino acid sequence: CSAREETQYF.